This T cell receptor (beta chain) stems from a study of T-cell reconstitution after alpha-beta-depleted transplantation in children. Points from the study as a whole: Reportedly, only several hundred clones from non-depleted graft cells drove alpha-beta T-cell counts at about two months. The high TCRbeta diversity at day 60 in some patients came from surviving recipient T cells and thymic progenitors. One year after transplant, T-cell counts and diversity came mostly from newly produced T cells.

At least ten counts were recorded for this clonotype. Its matching antigen is unknown. A library of TCRbeta sequences, prepared with unique molecular identifiers, was generated. One entry per CDR3 protein results from TCRdb running MiXCR on the PCR reads. Of 200,000 to 250,000 distinct CDR3 sequences detected, around 9.9% appear once; the ten largest clones hold 28%. CDR1 GTSNPN and CDR2 SVGIG come from the germline V gene (reference sequence). Deletions cut 2 bases from V and 3 bases from J, with 20 bases between. The CDR3 has 17 amino acids. The source material was PBMCs, sampled before TCRalphabeta/CD19-depleted stem cell transplant. This chain connects TRBV30 to TRBJ2-1; D is uncertain. The origin of this receptor is a child younger than two with acute myeloid leukemia, due to receive a stem cell transplant. CDR3 DNA: TGTGCCTGGAGTCCCCCTATTGAGGCAGGTAACTACAATGAGCAGTTCTTC. Translation: CAWSPPIEAGNYNEQFF.